The 16 T cell receptor beta chains below all came from one sample that was sequenced in a study of radiation and T cells in renal cell carcinoma. Libraries were prepared by immunoSEQ multiplex PCR; TCRdb keeps only in-frame clonotypes and omits some of them. The sample lists about 150,000 clones, around 90% occurring once. This sample's time point: blood 2 weeks post-SBRT. Treatment in this sample: 15 Gy SBRT to primary tumor, nephrectomy 4 weeks later. Here the sequenced sample was blood, taken from a patient whose treatment included radiotherapy and nephrectomy. These receptors were taken from a woman aged 45-60 years with renal cell carcinoma.

The chain has TRBV5-1 and TRBJ1-4; D may be TRBD1 (6 bases). Between the trimmed V and J ends, which lost 1 base and 4 bases, there was a span of 17 bases. This CDR3 spans 17 amino acids. In germline, CDR1 is SGHRS, CDR2 YFSETQ. The CDR3 is CASSLRTAFRGNEKLFF. Written as DNA, the CDR3 is TGCGCCAGCAGCTTGAGGACAGCCTTCCGTGGTAATGAAAAACTGTTTTTT. Supplemented by reference TRBV5-1 and TRBJ1-4, the full variable domain reads KAGVTQTPRYLIKTRGQQVTLSCSPISGHRSVSWYQQTPGQGLQFLFEYFSETQRNKGNFPGRFSGRQFSNSRSEMNVSTLELGDSALYLCASSLRTAFRGNEKLFFGSGTQLSVL.

V and J are TRBV13 and TRBJ2-3, with TRBD2 matching 12 bases. Trimming at V came to 5 bases and at J to 6 bases, leaving 9 bases not matched to a gene. This CDR3 has 16 amino acids. CDR1 and CDR2 (germline): PRHDT, FYEKMQ (reference sequence). CDR3 DNA: TGTGCCAGCAGCCCAAGACTAGCGGGGGCGAGGGATACGCAGTATTTT. The encoded protein is CASSPRLAGARDTQYF.

The chain couples TRBV9 to TRBJ1-6; possibly TRBD1 for D (5 bases). CDR3 size: 16 residues. Trimming removed 4 bases at V and 10 bases at J, with 21 bases between. CDR1 is SGDLS, CDR2 YYNGEE, per germline. DNA for the CDR3: TGTGCCAGCAGCACCCGGGACTCCAGAGCTGGCTCACCCCTCCACTTT. Its protein is CASSTRDSRAGSPLHF.

V gene TRBV7-2 combines with J gene TRBJ1-2; TRBD1 aligns across 8 bases. From germline, CDR1 is SGHTA and CDR2 FQGNSA. J was trimmed by 5 bases and V by 1 base; bases with no gene match: 18. The CDR3 runs to 19 residues. CDR3 residues: CASSLGPFNRGSFEYGYTF. The CDR3, as DNA: TGTGCCAGCAGCTTAGGGCCCTTTAACAGGGGGTCATTTGAGTATGGCTACACCTTC.

This rearrangement joins TRBV5-1 to TRBJ1-5; D is ambiguous. There are 13 residues in the CDR3. Germline V CDR1 and CDR2: SGHRS, YFSETQ. The ends were cut back, 4 bases at V and 4 bases at J, with 9 bases in the middle. CDR3 in amino acids: CASSRDGNQPQHF. CDR3 DNA sequence: TGCGCCAGCAGCCGAGACGGAAATCAGCCCCAGCATTTT.

This clone was counted between two and nine times. The chain employs TRBV11-2 and TRBJ2-2; TRBD2 matches 8 bases. The germline V gene has CDR1 SGHAT and CDR2 FQNNGV. The CDR3 spans 16 residues. Trimming took 5 bases from V and 0 from J; bases not matched to a gene: 5. The CDR3 bases are TGTGCCAGCAGCCGAACTAGCGGTTCGAACACCGGGGAGCTGTTTTTT. Translation gives CASSRTSGSNTGELFF.

The chain uses TRBV18 and TRBJ1-4, with D maybe TRBD1 (5 bases). V was clipped by 0 bases and J by 8 bases, with 13 bases between them. The CDR3 consists of 15 residues. From germline, CDR1 is KGHSH and CDR2 LQKENI. The CDR3, as DNA: TGTGCCAGCTCACCACCAGAGGGGATAAGGGAAAAACTGTTTTTT. Amino acid sequence: CASSPPEGIREKLFF.

About this clone itself: The junction does not match germline at one end; this may be a read error. The chain recombines TRBV18 with TRBJ2-7; TRBD2 agrees at 7 bases. This CDR3 contains 15 residues. From germline, CDR1 is KGHSH and CDR2 LQKENI. Written as DNA, the CDR3 is TGTGCCAACTCACCAGCCAGCGGGGCCGACTACGAGCAGTACTTC. This translates into CANSPASGADYEQYF.

The chain recombines TRBV11-2 with TRBJ2-1; the match to TRBD2 covers 7 bases. Germline trimming cut 3 bases from V and 3 bases from J; bases unmatched to any gene: 5. CDR1 and CDR2 from the germline V gene are SGHAT and FQNNGV. CDR3 length: 15 residues. CDR3 nucleotide sequence: TGTGCCAGCAGCTTTCTGGGGGGGGACTACAATGAGCAGTTCTTC. Its translation: CASSFLGGDYNEQFF. Full variable domain (remainder filled in from reference TRBV11-2 and TRBJ2-1): EAGVAQSPRYKIIEKRQSVAFWCNPISGHATLYWYQQILGQGPKLLIQFQNNGVVDDSQLPKDRFSAERLKGVDSTLKIQPAKLEDSAVYLCASSFLGGDYNEQFFGPGTRLTVL.

Comments on this clone: Additional DNA sequences in this sample encode the identical CDR3. The chain is built from TRBV18 and TRBJ1-1; D unclear. This CDR3 has 12 residues. Per the germline V gene, CDR1 is KGHSH and CDR2 is LQKENI. Deletions cut 4 bases from V and 2 bases from J, with 5 bases between. The CDR3 DNA follows: TGTGCCAGCTCACGGGGAAACACTGAAGCTTTCTTT. Its translation is CASSRGNTEAFF.

The V call is TRBV11-2, the J call TRBJ2-5; D unclear. Germline CDR1 is SGHAT and CDR2 is FQNNGV. The CDR3 totals 12 residues. V lost 1 base and J 6 bases, leaving 6 bases between the germline ends. The CDR3 coding sequence is TGTGCCAGCAGCTTAGTCGTAAAGACCCAGTACTTC. It yields the protein CASSLVVKTQYF. Full variable domain (remainder filled in from reference TRBV11-2 and TRBJ2-5): EAGVAQSPRYKIIEKRQSVAFWCNPISGHATLYWYQQILGQGPKLLIQFQNNGVVDDSQLPKDRFSAERLKGVDSTLKIQPAKLEDSAVYLCASSLVVKTQYFGPGTRLLVL.

The chain carries TRBV5-1 and TRBJ2-5, with a weak D call TRBD2 (6 bases). The V end was cut by 5 bases, the J end by 5 bases, with 16 bases between. The germline V gene encodes CDR1 SGHRS and CDR2 YFSETQ. The CDR3 is 14 amino acids. CDR3 nucleotides: TGCGCCAGCAGAGCGTCCGTGGCGGGGGAGACCCAGTACTTC. This translates into CASRASVAGETQYF.

This clone showed up just a few times. The chain carries TRBV30 and TRBJ1-5; 7 bases are a match to TRBD1. The CDR3 consists of 12 residues. Trimming took 4 bases from V and 9 from J; bases not matched to a gene: 6. Germline values: CDR1 GTSNPN, CDR2 SVGIG (reference sequence). In DNA, the CDR3 is TGTGCCTGGACTTCTCAGGGGGGGCCCCAGCATTTT. Protein: CAWTSQGGPQHF.

This sequence joins TRBV25-1 and TRBJ1-1; tentative D call: TRBD1 (6 bases). The CDR3 consists of 14 residues. The ends were cut back, 8 bases at V and 0 bases at J, with 13 bases in the middle. CDR1 is MGHDK and CDR2 is SYGVNS in the germline V gene. As DNA, the CDR3 is TGTGCCAGCTCGGAGGGGGGAATGAACACTGAAGCTTTCTTT. Translated, it gives CASSEGGMNTEAFF.

The gene calls are TRBV25-1 and TRBJ1-3; D uncertain. This CDR3 is built from 14 residues. In germline, CDR1 is MGHDK, CDR2 SYGVNS. V was pared by 6 bases and J by 0 bases, with 9 bases between. CDR3: CASSAMGSGNTIYF. The CDR3 DNA follows: TGTGCCAGCAGCGCAATGGGCTCTGGAAACACCATATATTTT.

The chain couples TRBV25-1 to TRBJ2-5; 8 bases are a match to TRBD1. V trimming: 8 bases; J trimming: 3 bases; junction bases outside the gene matches: 11. Germline-derived CDR1 and CDR2 are MGHDK and SYGVNS. The CDR3 has 15 amino acids. The CDR3 bases are TGTGCCAGCTCCCAAGGACAGGGATGGAAAGAGACCCAGTACTTC. Encoded protein: CASSQGQGWKETQYF.